This TCR beta chain is from a study of molecular identifiers for immune sequencing clone quantification. Naive CD8 T cells were picked out by sorting for CD8+CD4-CCR7+CD45RA+. Ten or more counts support this clonotype. Its matching antigen is unknown. The CDR3 has 15 amino acids. In germline, CDR1 is SGHAT, CDR2 FQNNGV. The V and J ends lost 3 bases and 3 bases, in that order; junction bases with no gene match: 8. For bulk TCR libraries, previously described methods and listed TCR primers were used. TCRdb reanalysed the PCR reads using MiXCR and keeps one entry per CDR3 protein. The table lists 70,000 to 95,000 distinct CDR3 sequences, around 19% of them singletons. Study-wide results and caveats: Over 97% of CMV-specific effector molecules, but under 1% of naive ones, were in clones above 20 copies.

The sequencing sample was made of naive CD8+ T cells from blood, with Jurkat cell RNA spiked in. The subset denotes: FACS-sorted CD8+CD4-CCR7+CD45RA+ naive T cells. The gene calls are TRBV11-2 and TRBJ2-7, with TRBD1 identical over 7 bases. This sequence originates from a human donor in good health. Some libraries in this study had Jurkat cell RNA spiked in. This CDR3 is CASSFFRDRSYEQYF. The CDR3 DNA sequence: TGTGCCAGCAGCTTTTTCCGGGACAGAAGCTACGAGCAGTACTTC.